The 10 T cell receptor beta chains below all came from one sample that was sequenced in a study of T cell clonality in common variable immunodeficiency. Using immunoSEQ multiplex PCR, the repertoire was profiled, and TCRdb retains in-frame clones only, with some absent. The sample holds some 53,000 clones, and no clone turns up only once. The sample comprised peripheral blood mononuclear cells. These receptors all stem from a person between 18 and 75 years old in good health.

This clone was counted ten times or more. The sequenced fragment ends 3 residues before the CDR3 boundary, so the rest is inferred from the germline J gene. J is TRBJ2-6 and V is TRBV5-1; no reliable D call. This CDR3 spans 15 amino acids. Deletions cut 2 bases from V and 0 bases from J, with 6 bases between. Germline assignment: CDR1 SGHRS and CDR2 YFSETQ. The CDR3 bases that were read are TGCGCCAGCAGCTTTACAGTCTCTGGGGCCAACGTC. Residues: CASSFTVSGANV. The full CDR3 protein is CASSFTVSGANVLTF.

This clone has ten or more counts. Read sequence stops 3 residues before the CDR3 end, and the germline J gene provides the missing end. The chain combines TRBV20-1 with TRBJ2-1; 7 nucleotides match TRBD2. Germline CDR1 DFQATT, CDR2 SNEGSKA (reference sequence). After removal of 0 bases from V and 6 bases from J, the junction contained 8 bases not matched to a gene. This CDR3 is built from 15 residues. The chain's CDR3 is CSARDPGGYLNEQFF. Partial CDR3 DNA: TGCAGTGCTAGAGACCCCGGGGGGTATCTCAATGAG.

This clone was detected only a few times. The CDR3 region is CASSPPRQATVEAFF. The CDR3 bases that were read are TGTGCCAGCTCACCACCCCGACAGGCCACGGTTGAA. The chain couples TRBV18 to TRBJ1-1; the D gene is possibly TRBD1 (6 bases). From the germline J gene comes the end of the CDR3, since the read stops 3 residues before it. The CDR3 has 15 amino acids. Trimming cost V 0 bases and J 7 bases, with 15 bases left between them. The germline gives CDR1 KGHSH, CDR2 LQKENI.

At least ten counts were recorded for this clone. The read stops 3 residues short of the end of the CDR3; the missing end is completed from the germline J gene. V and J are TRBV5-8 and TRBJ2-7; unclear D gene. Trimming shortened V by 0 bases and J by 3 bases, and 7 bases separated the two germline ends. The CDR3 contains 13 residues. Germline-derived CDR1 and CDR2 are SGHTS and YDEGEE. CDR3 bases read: TGTGCCAGCAGCTTGGTGGCAGTCTACGAG. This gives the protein CASSLVAVYE. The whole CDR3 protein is CASSLVAVYEQYF.

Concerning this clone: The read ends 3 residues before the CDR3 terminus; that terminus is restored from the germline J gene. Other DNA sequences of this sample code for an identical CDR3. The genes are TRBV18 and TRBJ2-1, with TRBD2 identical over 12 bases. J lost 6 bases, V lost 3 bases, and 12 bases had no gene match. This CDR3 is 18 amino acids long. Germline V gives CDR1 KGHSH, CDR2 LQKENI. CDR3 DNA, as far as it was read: TGTGCCAGCTCACCGCTCAACGGAGCTAGCGGGAGGGGCAATGAG. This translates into CASSPLNGASGRGNE. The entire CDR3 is CASSPLNGASGRGNEQFF.

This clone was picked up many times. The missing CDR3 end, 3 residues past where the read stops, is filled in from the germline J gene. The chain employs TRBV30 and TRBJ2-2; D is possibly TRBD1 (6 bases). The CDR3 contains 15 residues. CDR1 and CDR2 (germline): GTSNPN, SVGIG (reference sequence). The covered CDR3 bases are TGTGCCTGGAGTGTAAAAGGGGGAACTAATGAAAAG. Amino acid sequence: CAWSVKGGTNEK. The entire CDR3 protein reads CAWSVKGGTNEKLFF.

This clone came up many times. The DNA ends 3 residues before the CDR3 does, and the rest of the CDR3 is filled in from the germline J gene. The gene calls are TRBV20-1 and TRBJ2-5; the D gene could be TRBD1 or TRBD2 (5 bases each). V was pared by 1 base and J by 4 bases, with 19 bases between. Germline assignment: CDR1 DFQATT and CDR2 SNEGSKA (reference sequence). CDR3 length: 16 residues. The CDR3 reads CSARGERGSMRETQYF. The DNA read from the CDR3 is TGCAGTGCTAGAGGGGAGAGGGGTAGTATGCGAGAGACC.

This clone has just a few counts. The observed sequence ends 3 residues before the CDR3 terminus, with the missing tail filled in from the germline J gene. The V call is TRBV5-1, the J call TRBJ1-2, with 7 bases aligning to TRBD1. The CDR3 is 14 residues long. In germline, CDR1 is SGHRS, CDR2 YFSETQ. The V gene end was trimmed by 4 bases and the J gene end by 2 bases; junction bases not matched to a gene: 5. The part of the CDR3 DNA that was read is TGCGCCAGCAGCGTACGACAGGGAAACTATGGC. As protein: CASSVRQGNYG. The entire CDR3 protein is CASSVRQGNYGYTF.

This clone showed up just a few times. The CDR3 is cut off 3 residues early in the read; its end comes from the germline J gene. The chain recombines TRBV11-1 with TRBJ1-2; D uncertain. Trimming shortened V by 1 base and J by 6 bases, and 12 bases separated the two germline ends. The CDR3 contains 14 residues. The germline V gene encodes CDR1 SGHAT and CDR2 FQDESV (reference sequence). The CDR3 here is CASSLGRRGDGYTF. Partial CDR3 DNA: TGTGCCAGCAGCTTAGGGAGGCGCGGAGATGGC.

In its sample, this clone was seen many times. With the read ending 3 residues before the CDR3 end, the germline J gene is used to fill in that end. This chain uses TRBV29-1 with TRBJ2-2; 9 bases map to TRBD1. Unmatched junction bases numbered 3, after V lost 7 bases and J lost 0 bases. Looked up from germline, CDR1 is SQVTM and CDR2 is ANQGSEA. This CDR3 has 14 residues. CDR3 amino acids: CSARTGANTGELFF. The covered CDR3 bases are TGCAGCGCCCGGACAGGGGCGAACACCGGGGAG.